This TCR beta chain is from a study of spatial heterogeneity in lung cancer. Across the study: Follow-up PBMC samples were sequenced when available, at a median of roughly 25 months after resection. Raw-read counts averaged over ten per unique TCR and UMI combination. Study-wide findings and caveats: At tumor resection, ubiquitous expanded TCRs were detected in blood more often than later.

The CDR3 spans 15 residues. The germline V and J ends were trimmed by 4 bases and 0 bases, with 9 bases remaining between them. The germline gives CDR1 ENHRY, CDR2 SYGVKD. A remark on this clonotype: Its antigen is unidentified.

TCRdb itself ran the 5' RACE reads through MiXCR, one entry per CDR3 protein. This table has around 27,000 distinct CDR3 sequences, 5% to 6% appearing once. Time point here: blood at routine non-recurrence follow-up after resection. The material sequenced was PBMCs, taken at follow-up. This receptor was taken from a female donor with early-stage non-small cell lung cancer. The chain combines TRBV10-3 with TRBJ2-2; D not certain. The CDR3 sequence: CAISAANANTGELFF. The CDR3 nucleotides read TGTGCCATCAGTGCGGCTAACGCGAACACCGGGGAGCTGTTTTTT.